This T cell receptor (beta chain) was identified during a study of T cells after yellow fever vaccination. Study as a whole: Researchers used SMART-Seq v4 Ultra Low Input to prepare fractions that had low cell numbers. Study findings and constraints: Abundant bulk-population clonotypes could contaminate the FACS-sorted repertoires.

As regards this clonotype: The antigen is undetermined.

The V and J ends lost 0 bases and 5 bases respectively, with 11 bases between them. The V gene's germline CDR1 is KGHSH and CDR2 LQKENI. The CDR3 contains 14 residues. MiXCR was run by TCRdb on the 5' RACE reads, yielding one entry per CDR3 protein. Of tens of thousands of distinct CDR3 sequences in the sample, about 7.3% were seen once. The V and J genes are TRBV18 and TRBJ2-7; D not resolved. This receptor was obtained from a man aged 18 to 30 who received the YFV17D yellow fever vaccine. The sequenced sample was CD8+ T cells sorted from PBMCs, obtained approximately 11 days after the first yellow fever vaccination. CDR3 in amino acids: CASSPPGPPHEQYF. The CDR3 DNA is TGTGCCAGCTCACCACCCGGACCGCCCCACGAGCAGTACTTC.